Presented here are 10 T cell receptor beta chains from one specimen sequenced in a study of shared clonotypes between healthy human individuals. As defined, naive CD8 cells were CD45RO-negative and positively selected for CCR7, with terminally differentiated effector memory CD45RA+ cells excluded. TCRdb's table, derived via immunoSEQ multiplex PCR, lists solely in-frame clones and lacks some. Of roughly 2,000,000 clones listed, approximately 92% are singletons. Sequenced sample: naive CD8+ T cells from PBMCs. The receptors here all came from a man aged 18 to 30 in good health. Some clones in this sample may be carry-over from other donors' samples.

This sequence joins TRBV2 and TRBJ1-1, with no clear D. CDR1 and CDR2 from the germline V gene are SNHLY and FYNNEI. The CDR3 has 11 residues. Between the trimmed V and J ends, which lost 11 bases and 8 bases, there was a span of 15 bases. CDR3: CASLAGLEAFF. The CDR3 coding sequence is TGTGCCTCCCTAGCTGGTTTAGAAGCTTTCTTT.

With regard to this clone: Other nucleotide sequences in the sample specify the same CDR3. In nucleotides, the CDR3 is TGTGCCAGCAGCTTGGTTCAGGGTCCCTACGAGCAGTACTTC. Residues: CASSLVQGPYEQYF. The chain employs TRBV7-9 and TRBJ2-7; D may be TRBD1 (5 bases). Trimming took 3 bases from V and 2 from J, leaving 11 bases between them. This CDR3 is built from 14 residues. Germline V gives CDR1 SEHNR, CDR2 FQNEAQ (reference sequence). The entire variable domain, with the rest obtained from reference TRBV7-9 and TRBJ2-7, is as follows: DTGVSQNPRHKITKRGQNVTFRCDPISEHNRLYWYRQTLGQGPEFLTYFQNEAQLEKSRLLSDRFSAERPKGSFSTLEIQRTEQGDSAMYLCASSLVQGPYEQYFGPGTRLTVT.

The V gene is TRBV4-3, the J gene TRBJ1-1, with D perhaps matching TRBD1 (5 bases). V shed 0 bases and J shed 2 bases, with 13 bases lying between them. Germline V gene data show CDR1 as LGHNA and CDR2 as YSLEER. The CDR3 totals 16 residues. The CDR3, as DNA: TGCGCCAGCAGCCAAGATTGGGTGGGGCCAAACACTGAAGCTTTCTTT. Its protein product is CASSQDWVGPNTEAFF.

This rearrangement joins TRBV19 to TRBJ2-7, with 8 bases fitting TRBD1. Germline-derived CDR1 and CDR2 are LNHDA and SQIVND (reference sequence). The CDR3 covers 14 residues. With V trimmed by 7 bases and J by 4 bases, 9 bases remained unmatched. The CDR3 bases are TGTGCCAGTAAATTCGGGACAGGCCCTTACGAGCAGTACTTC. Its protein is CASKFGTGPYEQYF.

The CDR3 spells CASSLYGGSVYEQYF. DNA for the CDR3: TGTGCCAGCAGTTTATACGGGGGGTCCGTCTACGAGCAGTACTTC. The V call is TRBV27, the J call TRBJ2-7, with 7 bases fitting TRBD2. V dropped 1 base and J dropped 3; count of bases not matched to a gene: 6. CDR1 and CDR2 from the germline V gene are MNHEY and SMNVEV (reference sequence). The CDR3 extends over 15 amino acids.

CDR3 sequence: CASSFSAGAPRQPQHF. CDR3 sequence (DNA): TGTGCCAGTAGTTTCTCGGCAGGGGCCCCTAGGCAGCCCCAGCATTTT. The chain couples TRBV19 to TRBJ1-5, with a weak D call TRBD1 (6 bases). CDR1 is LNHDA, CDR2 SQIVND, per germline (reference sequence). The CDR3 runs 16 residues. V was shortened by 5 bases and J by 7 bases, with 21 bases between the two germline ends.

The rearrangement joins TRBV28 to TRBJ2-7; 7 bases map to TRBD1. The CDR3 spans 13 residues. The germline V gene encodes CDR1 MDHEN and CDR2 SYDVKM. V lost 6 bases, J lost 2 bases, and 4 bases stayed unmatched. The DNA of the CDR3 is TGTGCCAGCAGCACAGGGGTACCCTACGAGCAGTACTTC. Translating it yields CASSTGVPYEQYF.

In its sample, this clone was seen once. V and J are TRBV7-3 and TRBJ2-2; weak D call: TRBD2 (5 bases). Trimming removed 1 base from V and 1 base from J, with 10 bases in between. Germline V CDR1 and CDR2: SGHTA, FQGTGA. The CDR3 is 16 amino acids. CDR3 nucleotide sequence: TGTGCCAGCAGCTTAATCGGCGGGCGGAACACCGGGGAGCTGTTTTTT. Its translation is CASSLIGGRNTGELFF.

This chain uses TRBV10-3 with TRBJ1-1; D remains ambiguous. The CDR3 is 12 residues long. The V end lost 3 bases, the J end lost 6 bases, and 8 bases lay between the germline ends. Germline-derived CDR1 and CDR2 are ENHRY and SYGVKD. CDR3 protein: CAISDVGAEAFF. In DNA form, the CDR3 reads TGTGCCATCAGTGATGTCGGGGCTGAAGCTTTCTTT.

The count of this clone is one. V is TRBV29-1 and J is TRBJ2-7; D is undetermined. The ends were cut back, 6 bases at V and 0 bases at J, with 9 bases in the middle. Looked up from germline, CDR1 is SQVTM and CDR2 is ANQGSEA. The CDR3 totals 12 residues. The CDR3 reads CSVEINSYEQYF. In DNA form, the CDR3 reads TGCAGCGTAGAAATAAACTCCTACGAGCAGTACTTC.